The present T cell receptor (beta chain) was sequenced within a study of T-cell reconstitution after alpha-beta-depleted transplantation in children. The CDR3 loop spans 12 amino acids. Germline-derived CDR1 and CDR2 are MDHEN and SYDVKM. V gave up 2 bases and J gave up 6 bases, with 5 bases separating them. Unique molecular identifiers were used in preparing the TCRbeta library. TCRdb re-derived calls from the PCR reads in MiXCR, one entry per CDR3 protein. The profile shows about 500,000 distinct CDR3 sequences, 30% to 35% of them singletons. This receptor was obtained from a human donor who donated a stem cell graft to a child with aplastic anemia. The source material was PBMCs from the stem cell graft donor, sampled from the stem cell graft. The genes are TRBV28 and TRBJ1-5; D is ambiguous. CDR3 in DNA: TGTGCCAGCAGTTTAATTAGTCAGCCCCAGCATTTT. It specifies CASSLISQPQHF.